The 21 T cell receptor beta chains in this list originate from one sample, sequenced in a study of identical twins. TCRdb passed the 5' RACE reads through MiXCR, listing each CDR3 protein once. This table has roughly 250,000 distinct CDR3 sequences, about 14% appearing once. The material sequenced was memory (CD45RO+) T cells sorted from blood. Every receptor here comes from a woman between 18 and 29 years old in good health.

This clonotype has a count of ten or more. CDR3 region: CASSFLTSGTTGELFF. The DNA of the CDR3 is TGCGCCAGCAGCTTCCTAACTAGCGGGACAACCGGGGAGCTGTTTTTT. The chain recombines TRBV5-1 with TRBJ2-2, with TRBD2 matching 10 bases. Germline V gives CDR1 SGHRS, CDR2 YFSETQ. V shed 2 bases, J shed 5 bases, and the junction held 6 bases outside the gene matches. CDR3 length equals 16 residues.

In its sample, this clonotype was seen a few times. The chain's CDR3 is CSANPGTPPGQFF. CDR3 bases: TGCAGTGCCAACCCCGGGACACCCCCGGGGCAGTTCTTC. This sequence joins TRBV20-1 and TRBJ2-1, with a weak D call TRBD1 (6 bases). V lost 6 bases, J lost 12 bases, and 21 bases lay in between. Germline V gene lookup returns CDR1 DFQATT and CDR2 SNEGSKA (reference sequence). The CDR3 is made up of 13 amino acids.

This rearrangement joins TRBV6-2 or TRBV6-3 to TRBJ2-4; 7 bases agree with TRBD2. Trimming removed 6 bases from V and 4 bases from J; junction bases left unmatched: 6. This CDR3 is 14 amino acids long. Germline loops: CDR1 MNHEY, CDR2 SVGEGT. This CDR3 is CASRTGGSKNIQYF. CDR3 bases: TGTGCCAGCAGAACGGGAGGATCAAAAAACATTCAGTACTTC.

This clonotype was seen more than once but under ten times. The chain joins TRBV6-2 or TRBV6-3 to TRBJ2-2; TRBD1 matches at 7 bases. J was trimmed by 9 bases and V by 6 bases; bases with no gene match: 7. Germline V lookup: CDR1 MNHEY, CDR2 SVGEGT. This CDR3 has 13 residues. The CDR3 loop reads CASRNRGFRELFF. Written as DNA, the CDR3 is TGTGCCAGCAGAAACAGGGGATTCCGGGAGCTGTTTTTT.

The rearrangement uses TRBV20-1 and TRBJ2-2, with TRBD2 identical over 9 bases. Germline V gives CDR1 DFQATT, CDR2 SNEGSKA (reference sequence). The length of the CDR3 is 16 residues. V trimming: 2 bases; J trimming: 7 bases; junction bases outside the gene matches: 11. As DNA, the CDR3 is TGCAGTGCTAGAAAAGTAGGGCTAGCGGGAAGCGGGGAGCTGTTTTTT. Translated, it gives CSARKVGLAGSGELFF.

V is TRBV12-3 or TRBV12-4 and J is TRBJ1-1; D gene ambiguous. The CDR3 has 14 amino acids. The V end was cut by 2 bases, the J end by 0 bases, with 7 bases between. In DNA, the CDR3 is TGTGCCAGCAGTTTAATGATGGTGAACACTGAAGCTTTCTTT. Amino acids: CASSLMMVNTEAFF.

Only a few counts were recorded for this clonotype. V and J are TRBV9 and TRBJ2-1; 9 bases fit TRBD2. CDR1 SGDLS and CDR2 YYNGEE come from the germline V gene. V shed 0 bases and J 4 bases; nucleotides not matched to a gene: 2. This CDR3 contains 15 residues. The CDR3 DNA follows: TGTGCCAGCAGCGTAGCGGCGGGGGGGTACAATGAGCAGTTCTTC. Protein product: CASSVAAGGYNEQFF.

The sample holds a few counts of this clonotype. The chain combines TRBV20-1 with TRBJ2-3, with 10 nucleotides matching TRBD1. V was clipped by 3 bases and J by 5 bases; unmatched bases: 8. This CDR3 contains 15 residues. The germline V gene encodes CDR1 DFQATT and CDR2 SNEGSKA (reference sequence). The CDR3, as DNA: TGCAGTGCTAGTGACGGGACAGGGGTTGGAGATACGCAGTATTTT. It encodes CSASDGTGVGDTQYF.

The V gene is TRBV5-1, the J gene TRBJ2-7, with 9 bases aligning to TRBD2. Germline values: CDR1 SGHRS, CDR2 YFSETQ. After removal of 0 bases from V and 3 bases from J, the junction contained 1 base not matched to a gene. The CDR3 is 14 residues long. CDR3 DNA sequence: TGCGCCAGCAGCTTGGGGACTAGCGACTACGAGCAGTACTTC. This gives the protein CASSLGTSDYEQYF.

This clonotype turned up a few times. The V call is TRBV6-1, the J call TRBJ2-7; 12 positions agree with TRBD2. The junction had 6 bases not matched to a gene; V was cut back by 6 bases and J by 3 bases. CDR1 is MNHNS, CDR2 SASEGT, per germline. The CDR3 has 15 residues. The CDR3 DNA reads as TGTGCCAGCAGGCTCACTAGCGGGGGGTTCTACGAGCAGTACTTC. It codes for CASRLTSGGFYEQYF.

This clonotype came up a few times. The CDR3 DNA follows: TGTGCCAGCAGCCGGGACAGGGGGCGCGTAGGCTATGGCTACACCTTC. Its translation: CASSRDRGRVGYGYTF. This chain uses TRBV6-1 with TRBJ1-2, with TRBD1 matching 12 bases. Germline-derived CDR1 and CDR2 are MNHNS and SASEGT. The CDR3 runs 16 residues. Trimming cost V 6 bases and J 4 bases; bases outside gene matches: 9.

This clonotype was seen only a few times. This CDR3 is CSAATQYEQYF. CDR3 sequence (DNA): TGCAGCGCCGCGACACAGTACGAGCAGTACTTC. The V and J genes are TRBV29-1 and TRBJ2-7; D unclear. V lost 7 bases, J lost 4 bases, and 11 bases lay in between. CDR1 and CDR2 (germline): SQVTM, ANQGSEA. This CDR3 comprises 11 residues.

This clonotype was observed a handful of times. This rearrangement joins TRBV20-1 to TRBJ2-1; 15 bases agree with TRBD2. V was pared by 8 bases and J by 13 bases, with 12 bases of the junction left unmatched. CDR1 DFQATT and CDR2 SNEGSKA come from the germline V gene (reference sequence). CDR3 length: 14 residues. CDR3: CSLTPGTSGRIQFF. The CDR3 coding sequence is TGCAGTCTTACTCCAGGGACTAGCGGGAGGATACAGTTCTTC.

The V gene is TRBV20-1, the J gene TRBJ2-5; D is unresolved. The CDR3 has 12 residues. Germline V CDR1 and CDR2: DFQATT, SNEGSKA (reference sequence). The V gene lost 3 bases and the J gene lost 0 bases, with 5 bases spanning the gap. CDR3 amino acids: CSASDYQETQYF. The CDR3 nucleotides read TGCAGTGCTAGTGATTACCAAGAGACCCAGTACTTC.

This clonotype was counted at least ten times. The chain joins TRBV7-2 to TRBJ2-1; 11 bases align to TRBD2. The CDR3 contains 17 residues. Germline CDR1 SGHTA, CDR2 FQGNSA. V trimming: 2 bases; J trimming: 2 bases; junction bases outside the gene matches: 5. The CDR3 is CASSLTPTSGTYNEQFF. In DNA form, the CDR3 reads TGTGCCAGCAGCTTAACACCGACTAGCGGGACCTACAATGAGCAGTTCTTC.

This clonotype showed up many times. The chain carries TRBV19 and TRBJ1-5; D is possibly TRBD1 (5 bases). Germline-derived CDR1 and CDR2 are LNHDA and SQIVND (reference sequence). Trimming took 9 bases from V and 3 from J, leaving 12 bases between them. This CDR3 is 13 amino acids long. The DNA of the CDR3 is TGTGCCAGCGCGGGGCAGCTCAATCAGCCCCAGCATTTT. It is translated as CASAGQLNQPQHF.

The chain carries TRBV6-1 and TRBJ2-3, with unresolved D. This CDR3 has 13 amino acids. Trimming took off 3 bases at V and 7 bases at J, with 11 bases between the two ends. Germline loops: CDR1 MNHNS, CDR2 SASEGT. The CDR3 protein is CASSETRLHTQYF. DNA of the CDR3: TGTGCCAGCAGTGAGACCAGGCTCCATACGCAGTATTTT.

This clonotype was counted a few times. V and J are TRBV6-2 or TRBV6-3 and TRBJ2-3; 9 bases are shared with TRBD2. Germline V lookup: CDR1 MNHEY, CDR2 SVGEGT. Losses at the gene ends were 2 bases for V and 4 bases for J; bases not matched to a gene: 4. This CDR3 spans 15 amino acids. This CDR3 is CASSYKAGGADTQYF. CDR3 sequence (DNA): TGTGCCAGCAGTTACAAAGCGGGGGGAGCAGATACGCAGTATTTT.

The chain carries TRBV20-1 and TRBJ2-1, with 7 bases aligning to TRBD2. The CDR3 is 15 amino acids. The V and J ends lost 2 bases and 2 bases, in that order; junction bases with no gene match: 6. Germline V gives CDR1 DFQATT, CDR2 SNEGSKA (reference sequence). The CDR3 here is CSARSSGTAYNEQFF. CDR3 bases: TGCAGTGCTAGATCTAGCGGTACCGCCTACAATGAGCAGTTCTTC.

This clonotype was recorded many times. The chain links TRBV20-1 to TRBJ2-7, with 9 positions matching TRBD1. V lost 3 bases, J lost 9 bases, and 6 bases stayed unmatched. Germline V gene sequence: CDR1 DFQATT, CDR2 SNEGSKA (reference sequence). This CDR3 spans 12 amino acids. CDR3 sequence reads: CSASRQGEGQYF. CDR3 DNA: TGCAGTGCTAGCCGACAGGGGGAAGGGCAGTACTTC.

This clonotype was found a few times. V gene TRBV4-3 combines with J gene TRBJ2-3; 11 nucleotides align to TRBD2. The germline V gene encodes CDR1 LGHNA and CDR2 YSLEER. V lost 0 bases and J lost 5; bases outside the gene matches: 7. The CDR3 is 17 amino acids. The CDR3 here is CASSQEPGLADLDTQYF. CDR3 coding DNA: TGCGCCAGCAGCCAAGAACCGGGACTAGCGGACCTAGATACGCAGTATTTT.